Following are 5 T cell receptor beta chains from one sample sequenced in a study of blood T cell repertoires in COVID-19. Libraries were prepared by immunoSEQ multiplex PCR; TCRdb keeps only in-frame clonotypes and omits some of them. The data show 250,000 to 300,000 clones, with around 89% seen just once and about 5% held by the top ten. Sequences were obtained from peripheral blood. Every receptor here comes from a middle-aged man with acute or convalescent COVID-19.

The chain couples TRBV27 to TRBJ1-2, with D possibly TRBD1 on 6 matching bases. V dropped 4 bases and J dropped 2 bases, with 11 bases sitting between them. Germline V gene data show CDR1 as MNHEY and CDR2 as SMNVEV (reference sequence). CDR3 length equals 14 residues. In DNA form, the CDR3 reads TGTGCCAGCAGTTCCACACAGGGAAACTATGGCTACACCTTC. It yields the protein CASSSTQGNYGYTF.

The chain is built from TRBV7-2 and TRBJ2-7, with D possibly being TRBD2 (6 bases). CDR1 is SGHTA and CDR2 is FQGNSA in the germline V gene. The V end lost 5 bases, the J end lost 9 bases, and 23 bases lay between the germline ends. The CDR3 totals 15 residues. The chain's CDR3 is CASSPMGLSSTGQYF. In DNA form, the CDR3 reads TGTGCCAGCAGCCCTATGGGACTTTCCTCTACCGGGCAGTACTTC.

A few counts support this clone. The chain recombines TRBV5-4 with TRBJ2-3, with 10 positions matching TRBD2. CDR1 and CDR2 from the germline V gene are SGHNT and YYREEE (reference sequence). The V and J ends lost 1 base and 3 bases, in that order; junction bases with no gene match: 2. The CDR3 consists of 15 residues. CDR3 nucleotides: TGTGCCAGCAGCTTGCCACTAGCGGGGACAGATACGCAGTATTTT. The encoded protein is CASSLPLAGTDTQYF.

This chain links TRBV19 with TRBJ2-7, with D perhaps matching TRBD1 (5 bases). V was shortened by 3 bases and J by 0 bases, with 9 bases between the two germline ends. The CDR3 runs to 14 residues. Germline V gene lookup returns CDR1 LNHDA and CDR2 SQIVND (reference sequence). The CDR3 coding sequence is TGTGCCAGTAGTATGGCAAGGGGCTCCTACGAGCAGTACTTC. Its translation: CASSMARGSYEQYF. The full variable domain, completed using reference TRBV19 and TRBJ2-7, is DGGITQSPKYLFRKEGQNVTLSCEQNLNHDAMYWYRQDPGQGLRLIYYSQIVNDFQKGDIAEGYSVSREKKESFPLTVTSAQKNPTAFYLCASSMARGSYEQYFGPGTRLTVT.

V usage is TRBV6-5 and J usage is TRBJ2-1; a possible D gene is TRBD2 (6 bases). V lost 0 bases and J 3 bases, leaving 12 bases between the germline ends. Germline CDR1 is MNHEY and CDR2 is SVGAGI. This CDR3 region has 16 residues. The DNA of the CDR3 is TGTGCCAGCAGTTACTCGACGGGGGTGGGCTACAATGAGCAGTTCTTC. Translation gives CASSYSTGVGYNEQFF.